These 28 T cell receptor beta chains share one sample of origin, sequenced in a study of brain T cells in children with intractable seizures. Clones were sequenced by immunoSEQ multiplex PCR, and TCRdb holds only the in-frame ones, with some missing. The table lists roughly 120,000 clones, 90% to 95% of them singletons. The sample consisted of peripheral blood, taken at surgery. These receptors were collected from a boy in the first two years of life with hemimegalencephaly and intractable seizures.

The V gene is TRBV6-5, the J gene TRBJ1-5; possibly TRBD1 for D (5 bases). This CDR3 has 14 residues. Germline CDR1 reads MNHEY; CDR2 reads SVGAGI. Trimming removed 6 bases at V and 7 bases at J, with 16 bases between. Here the CDR3 reads CASSLRGRGQPQHF. CDR3 DNA sequence: TGTGCCAGCAGCCTCCGGGGGAGGGGACAGCCCCAGCATTTT.

This chain links TRBV12-5 with TRBJ2-1, with 12 bases lining up with TRBD2. Unmatched junction bases numbered 11, after V lost 6 bases and J lost 14 bases. The length of the CDR3 is 14 residues. In germline, CDR1 is LGHNT, CDR2 FRNRAP. The CDR3 DNA follows: TGTGCTAGTGGACAAACCCTAGCGGGAGGGCGTAAGTTCTTC. Amino acid sequence: CASGQTLAGGRKFF.

V and J are TRBV5-4 and TRBJ2-5; the D is unclear. Per the germline V gene, CDR1 is SGHNT and CDR2 is YYREEE (reference sequence). V was shortened by 4 bases and J by 5 bases, with 9 bases between the two germline ends. The CDR3 contains 12 residues. The DNA for the CDR3 is TGTGCCAGCAGCCCTGGGGTGGAGACCCAGTACTTC. It encodes CASSPGVETQYF.

This chain's CDR3 is CAWSLGGHRTDTQYF. CDR3 bases: TGTGCCTGGAGTCTTGGGGGGCACCGTACAGATACGCAGTATTTT. V gene TRBV30 combines with J gene TRBJ2-3, with D tentatively TRBD1 or TRBD2 (6 bases each). CDR1 is GTSNPN and CDR2 is SVGIG in the germline V gene (reference sequence). CDR3 length equals 15 residues. The V end lost 2 bases, the J end lost 3 bases, and 15 bases lay between the germline ends. Full variable domain (missing parts from reference TRBV30 and TRBJ2-3): SQTIHQWPATLVQPVGSPLSLECTVEGTSNPNLYWYRQAAGRGLQLLFYSVGIGQISSEVPQNLSASRPQDRQFILSSKKLLLSDSGFYLCAWSLGGHRTDTQYFGPGTRLTVL.

V and J are TRBV25-1 and TRBJ1-2; possibly TRBD1 for D (5 bases). V was trimmed by 1 base and J by 4 bases, leaving 10 bases between them. Germline-derived CDR1 and CDR2 are MGHDK and SYGVNS. The CDR3 is 14 amino acids. The CDR3 loop reads CASSEWGSSYGYTF. The CDR3 coding sequence is TGTGCCAGCAGTGAATGGGGCAGTTCCTATGGCTACACCTTC.

For the CDR3, the DNA is TGTGCCACCAGTGATAAGGGACAGCCCCATAGTGGCTACACCTTC. Translating gives CATSDKGQPHSGYTF. V usage is TRBV24-1 and J usage is TRBJ1-2; 7 nucleotides match TRBD1. The CDR3 consists of 15 residues. V gave up 3 bases and J gave up 7 bases; unmatched junction bases: 10. Germline CDR1 is KGHDR and CDR2 is SFDVKD.

This clone was seen more than once but under ten times. This rearrangement joins TRBV7-8 to TRBJ2-7; TRBD2 agrees at 10 bases. The germline V gene encodes CDR1 SGHVS and CDR2 FQNEAQ. The CDR3 has 16 amino acids. The ends lost 0 bases at V and 4 bases at J; junction bases unmatched: 6. CDR3 amino acids: CASSLASTSGFYEQYF. As DNA, the CDR3 is TGTGCCAGCAGCTTAGCCTCGACTAGCGGGTTTTACGAGCAGTACTTC.

The chain recombines TRBV28 with TRBJ2-7, with TRBD2 matching over 7 bases. CDR1 is MDHEN and CDR2 is SYDVKM in the germline V gene. V lost 3 bases, J lost 4 bases, and 9 bases stayed unmatched. CDR3 length: 15 residues. This CDR3 reads CASSLGTNSWYEQYF. The DNA for the CDR3 is TGTGCCAGCAGTTTGGGGACTAACAGCTGGTACGAGCAGTACTTC.

CDR3 region: CASTPVTSRTYEQYF. For the CDR3, the DNA is TGTGCCAGCACCCCAGTCACTAGCCGGACCTACGAGCAGTACTTC. The chain joins TRBV28 to TRBJ2-7, with D tentatively TRBD2 (6 bases). V was shortened by 7 bases and J by 2 bases, with 18 bases between the two germline ends. CDR1 and CDR2 from the germline V gene are MDHEN and SYDVKM. The CDR3 totals 15 residues.

The chain couples TRBV7-9 to TRBJ2-5; tentative D call: TRBD2 (7 bases). This CDR3 is 15 amino acids long. Deletions cut 5 bases from V and 3 bases from J, with 16 bases between. Germline V gene lookup returns CDR1 SEHNR and CDR2 FQNEAQ (reference sequence). CDR3: CASSQTTGREETQYF. CDR3 DNA sequence: TGTGCCAGCAGCCAAACAACAGGGAGGGAAGAGACCCAGTACTTC.

This chain links TRBV19 with TRBJ2-1; 8 nucleotides line up with TRBD2. There are 16 residues in the CDR3. Germline V CDR1 and CDR2: LNHDA, SQIVND (reference sequence). V gave up 5 bases and J gave up 0 bases; unmatched junction bases: 6. In DNA, the CDR3 is TGTGCCAGTAGTTCTCAAACTAGCGGCTCCTACAATGAGCAGTTCTTC. As protein: CASSSQTSGSYNEQFF.

CDR3: CASSLTRAGVNEQFF. For the CDR3, the DNA is TGCGCCAGCAGCTTGACCCGAGCGGGAGTGAATGAGCAGTTCTTC. The rearrangement links TRBV5-1 to TRBJ2-1; 8 bases are a match to TRBD2. Germline V lookup: CDR1 SGHRS, CDR2 YFSETQ. V lost 1 base, J lost 7 bases, and 7 bases stayed unmatched. This CDR3 spans 15 amino acids.

The V and J genes are TRBV13 and TRBJ2-7; D tentatively reads TRBD1 or TRBD2 (5 bases each). CDR1 is PRHDT, CDR2 FYEKMQ, per germline (reference sequence). This CDR3 region has 13 residues. V lost 4 bases and J lost 4, with 11 bases in between. CDR3 loop: CASSSGPPYEQYF. In DNA form, the CDR3 reads TGTGCCAGCAGCTCGGGACCCCCTTACGAGCAGTACTTC.

The chain employs TRBV6-5 and TRBJ2-1, with 8 nucleotides matching TRBD1. Trimming removed 6 bases from V and 2 bases from J; junction bases left unmatched: 6. This CDR3 has 15 amino acids. Germline V gene lookup returns CDR1 MNHEY and CDR2 SVGAGI. CDR3 sequence (DNA): TGTGCCAGCAGCCACGACAGGGGAGCCTACAATGAGCAGTTCTTC. Translated: CASSHDRGAYNEQFF.

The chain combines TRBV28 with TRBJ2-7; 10 bases align to TRBD1. With V trimmed by 8 bases and J by 3 bases, 7 bases remained unmatched. CDR3 length: 14 residues. Germline CDR1 and CDR2: MDHEN and SYDVKM. The CDR3 DNA sequence: TGTGCCAGCCATTCCGGGACAGGGGTCTACGAGCAGTACTTC. Encoded protein: CASHSGTGVYEQYF.

V is TRBV12-3 or TRBV12-4 and J is TRBJ1-1, with a possible D match to TRBD1 (5 bases). V was shortened by 6 bases and J by 1 base, with 9 bases between the two germline ends. The CDR3 is 13 amino acids. CDR3 in DNA: TGTGCCAGCAGGCTAACAGGGAACACTGAAGCTTTCTTT. Residues: CASRLTGNTEAFF.

The rearrangement links TRBV28 to TRBJ1-2; tentatively, D is TRBD1 (6 bases). The germline CDR1 and CDR2 sequences are MDHEN and SYDVKM. V gave up 7 bases and J gave up 1 base, with 16 bases separating them. This CDR3 has 15 amino acids. CDR3 DNA sequence: TGTGCCAGCACCTCAGAGACAGGCCTTAACTATGGCTACACCTTC. As protein: CASTSETGLNYGYTF.

The chain carries TRBV6-6 and TRBJ1-6; maybe TRBD1 (5 bases). V lost 4 bases to trimming and J lost 0 bases, with 10 bases between them. Germline CDR1 MNHNY, CDR2 SVGAGI (reference sequence). CDR3 size: 16 residues. CDR3: CASSWPGSSYNSPLHF. CDR3 nucleotides: TGTGCCAGCAGTTGGCCAGGGAGCTCCTATAATTCACCCCTCCACTTT.

This chain links TRBV6-2 or TRBV6-3 with TRBJ1-3; TRBD1 might be the D (5 bases). CDR3 length: 16 amino acids. V was shortened by 0 bases and J by 9 bases, with 18 bases between the two germline ends. Germline CDR1 MNHEY, CDR2 SVGEGT. CDR3 protein: CASSYSDSPLESTIYF. CDR3 nucleotides: TGTGCCAGCAGTTACTCCGACAGTCCTCTGGAAAGCACCATATATTTT.

The chain recombines TRBV7-6 with TRBJ2-1; 11 bases match TRBD2. The CDR3 covers 16 residues. Trimming cost V 5 bases and J 7 bases; bases outside gene matches: 10. From germline, CDR1 is SGHVS and CDR2 FNYEAQ. CDR3 sequence reads: CASSLVSGRGENEQFF. CDR3 DNA: TGTGCCAGCAGCCTTGTTAGCGGGAGGGGGGAGAATGAGCAGTTCTTC.

V is TRBV28 and J is TRBJ1-2; TRBD1 matches at 8 bases. Looked up from germline, CDR1 is MDHEN and CDR2 is SYDVKM. V lost 1 base to trimming and J lost 4 bases; unmatched junction nucleotides: 11. This CDR3 has 17 amino acids. The CDR3 protein is CASSLFSTGEAIYGYTF. CDR3 in DNA: TGTGCCAGCAGTTTATTCTCGACAGGGGAGGCGATCTATGGCTACACCTTC.

The chain recombines TRBV27 with TRBJ1-2; 7 bases map to TRBD1. The CDR3 contains 14 residues. The ends lost 5 bases at V and 4 bases at J; junction bases unmatched: 7. Germline V gives CDR1 MNHEY, CDR2 SMNVEV (reference sequence). The CDR3 coding sequence is TGTGCCAGCAGTCAACAGGGGAAAGGCTATGGCTACACCTTC. Translating gives CASSQQGKGYGYTF.

The V gene is TRBV15, the J gene TRBJ1-5, with unresolved D. V lost 2 bases, J lost 0 bases, and 17 bases lay in between. The CDR3 consists of 18 residues. The germline CDR1 and CDR2 sequences are LNHNV and YYDKDF (reference sequence). The CDR3 is CATSRQTNGLYSNQPQHF. The CDR3 DNA follows: TGTGCCACCAGCAGACAAACCAACGGACTGTATAGCAATCAGCCCCAGCATTTT.

V is TRBV9 and J is TRBJ2-3; D gene ambiguous. Germline V gives CDR1 SGDLS, CDR2 YYNGEE. The CDR3 has 11 amino acids. V lost 0 bases and J lost 6, with 2 bases in between. In DNA, the CDR3 is TGTGCCAGCAGCGTAGTGGATACGCAGTATTTT. It encodes CASSVVDTQYF.

The chain links TRBV5-1 to TRBJ2-3; D gene ambiguous. V gave up 1 base and J gave up 4 bases, with 10 bases separating them. Germline CDR1 SGHRS, CDR2 YFSETQ. The CDR3 has 14 residues. CDR3 residues: CASSLSRAPDTQYF. The CDR3 DNA reads TGCGCCAGCAGCTTGTCTAGGGCTCCAGATACGCAGTATTTT. The whole variable domain, filled in from reference TRBV5-1 and TRBJ2-3, reads KAGVTQTPRYLIKTRGQQVTLSCSPISGHRSVSWYQQTPGQGLQFLFEYFSETQRNKGNFPGRFSGRQFSNSRSEMNVSTLELGDSALYLCASSLSRAPDTQYFGPGTRLTVL.

This chain uses TRBV28 with TRBJ1-3, with D possibly matching TRBD1 (5 bases). Germline V lookup: CDR1 MDHEN, CDR2 SYDVKM. This CDR3 has 14 residues. V gave up 3 bases and J gave up 0 bases, with 6 bases separating them. The CDR3: CASSFQGSGNTIYF. CDR3 nucleotide sequence: TGTGCCAGCAGTTTTCAGGGCTCTGGAAACACCATATATTTT. Supplemented by reference TRBV28 and TRBJ1-3, the full variable domain reads DVKVTQSSRYLVKRTGEKVFLECVQDMDHENMFWYRQDPGLGLRLIYFSYDVKMKEKGDIPEGYSVSREKKERFSLILESASTNQTSMYLCASSFQGSGNTIYFGEGSWLTVV.

The chain links TRBV4-1 to TRBJ2-7, with TRBD2 matching 8 bases. V was clipped by 0 bases and J by 3 bases; unmatched bases: 4. The germline CDR1 and CDR2 sequences are MGHRA and YSYEKL. This CDR3 has 15 amino acids. CDR3: CASSQDGLAGYEQYF. In DNA, the CDR3 is TGCGCCAGCAGCCAAGATGGGCTAGCGGGCTACGAGCAGTACTTC.

The gene calls are TRBV10-3 and TRBJ1-2; 7 positions agree with TRBD1. Losses at the gene ends were 0 bases for V and 4 bases for J; bases not matched to a gene: 11. In germline, CDR1 is ENHRY, CDR2 SYGVKD. This CDR3 has 17 amino acids. CDR3 DNA: TGTGCCATCAGTGAGTCGAAAGTCCAGGGGGGGTCCTATGGCTACACCTTC. This encodes CAISESKVQGGSYGYTF.